The T cell receptor beta chain described here comes from a study of OX40 agonist ivuxolimab in advanced cancers. On the study more broadly: Dose-escalation patients' cancers were hepatocellular carcinoma, melanoma, renal cell or head and neck cancer. Participants averaged approximately 61 years of age (range about 23 to 80) and were about 85% male.

Generated by immunoSEQ multiplex PCR, the TCRdb table keeps only in-frame clones and is missing some. The data show more than 60,000 clones, about three quarters seen once. The germline CDR1 and CDR2 sequences are LNHDA and SQIVND (reference sequence). The CDR3 runs to 15 residues. Trimming left V 10 bases short and J 1 base short, with 18 bases between. The genes are TRBV19 and TRBJ2-3, with D perhaps TRBD1 (5 bases). The starting material was CD4+ or CD8+ T cells sorted from blood, obtained in a trial of the OX40 agonist ivuxolimab. The TCR sequence derives from an adult with an advanced solid tumor such as melanoma, head and neck, liver or kidney cancer. The CDR3 region has the DNA TGTGCCATTTTTCAGGGCACTTGGGGCACAGATACGCAGTATTTT. Protein sequence: CAIFQGTWGTDTQYF.